Sequencing of this T cell receptor (beta chain) was carried out in a study of blood T cell repertoires in COVID-19. Whole-study context: Samples of COVID-19 (acute and convalescent) were obtained from the United States, Italy and Spain.

The V segment lost 4 bases and the J segment 4 bases; nucleotides outside the gene matches: 4. This CDR3 comprises 16 residues. The germline V gene has CDR1 MNHEY and CDR2 SMNVEV (reference sequence). Original analysis: Estimation of nucleated cell counts was performed using reference gene primer amplification. TCRdb's copy holds only in-frame clones and misses some; the assay was immunoSEQ multiplex PCR. That table supplies the V and J calls and clone size; D and trimming were determined from the DNA. The sample consists of 150,000 or so clones, approximately 84% of them appearing once. Assignments of participants to cohorts depended upon their own reported clinical history.

Sample: PBMCs or T cells enriched from blood (not recorded which). The clonotype originates from a woman aged 40 to 55 with acute COVID-19. The chain joins TRBV27 to TRBJ2-1, with 13 nucleotides matching TRBD2. CDR3 residues: CASSSQLAGGYNEQFF. CDR3 sequence (DNA): TGTGCCAGCAGTTCCCAACTAGCGGGAGGGTACAATGAGCAGTTCTTC.